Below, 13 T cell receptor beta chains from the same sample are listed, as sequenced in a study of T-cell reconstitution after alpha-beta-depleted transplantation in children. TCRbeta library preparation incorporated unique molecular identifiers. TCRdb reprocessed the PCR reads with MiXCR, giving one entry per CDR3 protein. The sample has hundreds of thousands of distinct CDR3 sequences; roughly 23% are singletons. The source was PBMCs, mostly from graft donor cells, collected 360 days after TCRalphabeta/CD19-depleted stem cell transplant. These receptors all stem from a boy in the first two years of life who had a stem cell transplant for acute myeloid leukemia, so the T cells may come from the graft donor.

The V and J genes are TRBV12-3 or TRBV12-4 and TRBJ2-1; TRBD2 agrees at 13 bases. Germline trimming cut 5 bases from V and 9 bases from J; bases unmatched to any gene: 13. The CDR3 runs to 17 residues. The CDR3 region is CASSQLAGGSLSSEQFF. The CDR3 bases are TGTGCCAGCAGTCAACTAGCGGGGGGGTCTCTCAGCAGTGAGCAGTTCTTC.

The CDR3 DNA is TGTGCCAGCAGCTTTGGGGTGTGGGATACGCAGTATTTT. This encodes CASSFGVWDTQYF. V usage is TRBV7-2 and J usage is TRBJ2-3, with unresolved D. The V gene's germline CDR1 is SGHTA and CDR2 FQGNSA. The V end was cut by 3 bases, the J end by 6 bases, with 10 bases between. This CDR3 region has 13 residues. Full variable domain (remainder filled in from reference TRBV7-2 and TRBJ2-3): GAGVSQSPSNKVTEKGKDVELRCDPISGHTALYWYRQSLGQGLEFLIYFQGNSAPDKSGLPSDRFSAERTGGSVSTLTIQRTQQEDSAVYLCASSFGVWDTQYFGPGTRLTVL.

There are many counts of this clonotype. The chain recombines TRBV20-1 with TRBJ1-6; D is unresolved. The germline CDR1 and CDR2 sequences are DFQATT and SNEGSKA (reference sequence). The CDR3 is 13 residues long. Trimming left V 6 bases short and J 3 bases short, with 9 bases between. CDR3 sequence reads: CSARVDYNSPLHF. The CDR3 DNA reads TGCAGTGCGCGGGTCGACTATAATTCACCCCTCCACTTT.

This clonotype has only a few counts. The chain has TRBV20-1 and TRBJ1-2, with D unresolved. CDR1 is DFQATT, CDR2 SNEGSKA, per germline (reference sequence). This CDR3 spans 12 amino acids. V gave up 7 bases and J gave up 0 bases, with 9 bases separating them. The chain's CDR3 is CSGLKANYGYTF. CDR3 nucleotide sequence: TGCAGTGGCCTGAAAGCTAACTATGGCTACACCTTC.

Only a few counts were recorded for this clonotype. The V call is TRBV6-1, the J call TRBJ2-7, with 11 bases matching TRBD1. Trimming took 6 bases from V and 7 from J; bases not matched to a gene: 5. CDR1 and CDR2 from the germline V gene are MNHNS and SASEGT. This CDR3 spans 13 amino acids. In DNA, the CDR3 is TGTGCCAGCAGCGGGACAGGGGGACGGGAGCAGTACGTC. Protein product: CASSGTGGREQYV.

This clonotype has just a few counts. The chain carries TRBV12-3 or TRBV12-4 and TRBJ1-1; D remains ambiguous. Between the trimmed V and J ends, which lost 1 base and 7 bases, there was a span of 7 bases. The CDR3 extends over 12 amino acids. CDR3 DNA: TGTGCCAGCAGTTTAGAAGGTTTTGAAGCTTTCTTT. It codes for CASSLEGFEAFF.

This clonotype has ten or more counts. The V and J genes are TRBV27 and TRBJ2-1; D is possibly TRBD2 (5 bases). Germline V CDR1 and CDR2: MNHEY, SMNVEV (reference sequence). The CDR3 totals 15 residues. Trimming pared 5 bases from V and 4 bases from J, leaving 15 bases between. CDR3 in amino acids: CASSPQLGLYNEQFF. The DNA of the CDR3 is TGTGCCAGCAGTCCGCAACTAGGCTTATACAATGAGCAGTTCTTC.

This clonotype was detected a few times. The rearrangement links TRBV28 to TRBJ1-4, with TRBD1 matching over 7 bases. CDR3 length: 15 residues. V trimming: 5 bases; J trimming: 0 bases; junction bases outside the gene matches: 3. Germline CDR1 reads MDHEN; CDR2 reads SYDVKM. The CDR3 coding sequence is TGTGCCAGCAGTCTCGACAGGGCAACTAATGAAAAACTGTTTTTT. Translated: CASSLDRATNEKLFF.

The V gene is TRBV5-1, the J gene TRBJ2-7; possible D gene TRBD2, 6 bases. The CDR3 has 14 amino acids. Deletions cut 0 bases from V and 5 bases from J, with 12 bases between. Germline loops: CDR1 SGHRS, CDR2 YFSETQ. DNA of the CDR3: TGCGCCAGCAGCTTGGGAGCAGGGACTCACGAGCAGTACGTC. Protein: CASSLGAGTHEQYV.

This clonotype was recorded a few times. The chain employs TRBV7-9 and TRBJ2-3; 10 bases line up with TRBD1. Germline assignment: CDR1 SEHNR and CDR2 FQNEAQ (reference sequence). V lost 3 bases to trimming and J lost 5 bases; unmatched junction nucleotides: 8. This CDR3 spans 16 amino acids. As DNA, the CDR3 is TGTGCCAGCAGCTTGTTTCCGGGACAGGGGATAGATACGCAGTATTTT. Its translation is CASSLFPGQGIDTQYF. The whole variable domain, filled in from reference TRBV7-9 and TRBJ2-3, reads DTGVSQNPRHKITKRGQNVTFRCDPISEHNRLYWYRQTLGQGPEFLTYFQNEAQLEKSRLLSDRFSAERPKGSFSTLEIQRTEQGDSAMYLCASSLFPGQGIDTQYFGPGTRLTVL.

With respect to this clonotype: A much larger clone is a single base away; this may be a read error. CDR3 coding DNA: TGTGCCAGCAGGGGGGAGCCGGGACACATAGCCTCCTACGAGCAGTACGTC. This codes for CASRGEPGHIASYEQYV. The chain recombines TRBV7-7 with TRBJ2-7; weak D call: TRBD1 (6 bases). The CDR3 sequence is 17 residues long. The germline V gene encodes CDR1 SSHAT and CDR2 FNYEAQ (reference sequence). Trimming took 6 bases from V and 0 from J, leaving 21 bases between them.

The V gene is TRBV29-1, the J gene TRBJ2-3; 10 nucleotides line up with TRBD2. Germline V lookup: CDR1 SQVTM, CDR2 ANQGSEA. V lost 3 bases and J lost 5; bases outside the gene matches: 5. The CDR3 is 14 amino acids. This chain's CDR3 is CSVEEAGGQDTQYF. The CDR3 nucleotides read TGCAGCGTTGAGGAAGCGGGGGGGCAAGATACGCAGTATTTT.

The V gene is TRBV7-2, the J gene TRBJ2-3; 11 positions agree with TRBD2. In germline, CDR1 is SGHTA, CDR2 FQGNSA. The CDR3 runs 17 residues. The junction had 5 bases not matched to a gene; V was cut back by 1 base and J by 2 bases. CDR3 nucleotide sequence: TGTGCCAGCAGCTTAGACGCTAGCGGGGGGAACACAGATACGCAGTATTTT. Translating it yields CASSLDASGGNTDTQYF.